This record covers a single T cell receptor beta chain. This clonotype was recorded at least ten times. Its target antigen remains unknown. Base quality data are lacking; no much larger clone is found one base away. The library was prepared using UMI-ligation and nested PCR. The ligated cDNA was amplified in four rounds of PCR with nested alpha and beta constant region primers together with the SP2 primer. For the blood and skin samples, TCR RNA was reverse transcribed with SuperScript IV using primers for the alpha and beta constant regions. Using T4 RNA ligase 1, an oligonucleotide carrying both the Illumina SP2 primer and a UMI was ligated onto the 3' end of the cDNA. The 12-nucleotide UMI was composed of two random hexamers separated by an eight-base spacer, which was included to prevent hairpin formation. TCR alpha and beta chain libraries were processed separately from the second PCR onward, with dual indexing for multiplexing. After pooling, the indexed libraries were analyzed by capillary electrophoresis and sequenced on either an Illumina MiSeq or NextSeq. PhiX DNA at about 5-7.5% was added to the libraries to raise base diversity and improve cluster recognition. The authors' analysis ran thus. UMIs were extracted from read 2 by Demultiplexor and combined with the TCR sequence from read 1, and reads were split according to sample indices. Decombinator identified V and J genes and V-J junctions and gave each TCR a five-part identifier that included V and J deletions. Collapsinator used UMIs to correct sequencing errors and PCR amplification heterogeneity, producing a UMI-based abundance for each TCR. CDR3Translator turned identifiers into nucleotide sequence, translated the nucleotide sequence into amino acids, and pulled out CDR3 regions based on terminal motifs. After normalization to the amount of input RNA, error-corrected alpha and beta TCR counts from blood and skin were compared. In TCRdb, the public reads were trimmed at Q25 with fastp and aligned with MiXCR, with productive beta chains retained. Rows matching on CDR3 protein sequence are summarized as one entry with the most common DNA and genes. None of the V and J calls come from the authors' own analysis; TCRdb made them. This sample has 25,000 to 35,000 distinct CDR3 sequences in its table, and 6.7% of those were observed once. The ten top clones hold approximately 3.1% of the sample.

This sample was taken from a study of naive and memory T cell subsets (dated by TCRdb to the late 2010s). With regard to the full study: The figure summarizing these samples reported approximately 10 blood donors, 7 tuberculin skin test biopsies and 3 saline control biopsies. As previously described, skin biopsies were taken from tuberculin skin test sites or from saline-injected control sites and processed for RNA extraction. PCR2 was typically performed as a SYBR Green qPCR that was stopped at a set threshold, although end-point PCR (approximately 6 cycles) could be used instead for low-input samples.

The treatment or condition label of this sample denotes: skin biopsy from PPD injection site in Mantoux-positive individual. Using 3' ligation of a UMI-containing oligonucleotide to TCR cDNA, the study laid out a robust and sensitive protocol to amplify, sequence and analyze TCRs. In individuals with a positive Mantoux test, tuberculin skin test biopsies were taken from sites that had been injected with PPD. Total RNA was used without cell sorting and was treated with RQ1 DNase before reverse transcription, with a target input of about 1 to 1000 ng. To check how robust the pipeline was in samples where T cells make up a minority population, libraries were built from skin biopsies and whole blood. Overall study results and their limits: The paper did not give details of skin biopsy collection and RNA processing, instead referencing earlier studies for those details. TCR sequences were reportedly obtained from both types of skin biopsy, with many more TCRs found at tuberculin skin test sites. The potential sensitivity of the RNA-based method to TCR transcript changes with T cell activation and differentiation was acknowledged. Higher TCR numbers at tuberculin skin test sites were interpreted as T cell infiltration of a delayed type IV hypersensitivity reaction.

The germline V gene gives CDR1 as SQVTM and CDR2 as ANQGSEA. From the cysteine up to the phenylalanine, the CDR3 has a length of 14 residues. The entry retains the CDR3 DNA only, 42 bases that are in frame from base 1. The V end loses 7 bases and the J end loses 4 bases, and a stretch of 19 bases separates them. This receptor was identified in an adult in good health. The input for sequencing was skin, taken from a tuberculin skin test site. The V and J segments used are TRBV29-1 and TRBJ1-1, with the D gene not clear enough to name. The sequenced DNA: TGCAGCGCCCGACGGACGGAAAAGGTCACTGAAGCTTTCTTT. This sequence encodes CSARRTEKVTEAFF.